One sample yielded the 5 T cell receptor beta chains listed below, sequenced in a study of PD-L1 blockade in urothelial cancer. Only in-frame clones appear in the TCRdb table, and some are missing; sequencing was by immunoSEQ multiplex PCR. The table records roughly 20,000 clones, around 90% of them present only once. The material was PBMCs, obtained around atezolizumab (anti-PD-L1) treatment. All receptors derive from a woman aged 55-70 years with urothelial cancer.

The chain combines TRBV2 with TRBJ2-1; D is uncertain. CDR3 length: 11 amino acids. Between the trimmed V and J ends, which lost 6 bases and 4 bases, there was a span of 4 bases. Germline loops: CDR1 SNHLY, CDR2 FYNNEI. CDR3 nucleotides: TGTGCCAGCAGGCGGTACAATGAGCAGTTCTTC. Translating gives CASRRYNEQFF.

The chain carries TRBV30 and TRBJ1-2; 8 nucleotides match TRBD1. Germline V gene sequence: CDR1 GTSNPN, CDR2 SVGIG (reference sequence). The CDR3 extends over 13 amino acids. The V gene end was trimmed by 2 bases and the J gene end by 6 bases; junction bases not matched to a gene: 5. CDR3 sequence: CAWSPRGLDGYTF. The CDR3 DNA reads TGTGCCTGGAGTCCCAGGGGGCTCGATGGCTACACCTTC.

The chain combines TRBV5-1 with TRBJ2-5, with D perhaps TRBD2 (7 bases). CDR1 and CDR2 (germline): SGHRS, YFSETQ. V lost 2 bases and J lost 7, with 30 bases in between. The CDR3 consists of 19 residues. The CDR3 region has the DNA TGCGCCAGCAGCTTATTAGATCTCCTAGCGGAAGGGGGTCTTGGGACCCAGTACTTC. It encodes CASSLLDLLAEGGLGTQYF.

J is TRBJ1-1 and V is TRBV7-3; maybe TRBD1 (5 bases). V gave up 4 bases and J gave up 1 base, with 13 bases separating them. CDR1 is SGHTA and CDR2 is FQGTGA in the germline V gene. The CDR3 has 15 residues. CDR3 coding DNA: TGTGCCAGCAGCTCACGGGGGTCAGGGAACACTGAAGCTTTCTTT. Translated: CASSSRGSGNTEAFF.

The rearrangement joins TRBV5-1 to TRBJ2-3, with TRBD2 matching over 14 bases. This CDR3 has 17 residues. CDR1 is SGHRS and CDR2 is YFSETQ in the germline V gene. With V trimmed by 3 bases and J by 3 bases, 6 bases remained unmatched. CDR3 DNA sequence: TGCGCCAGCAGCTCGGGACTAGCGGGAGTTCGGACAGATACGCAGTATTTT. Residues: CASSSGLAGVRTDTQYF.